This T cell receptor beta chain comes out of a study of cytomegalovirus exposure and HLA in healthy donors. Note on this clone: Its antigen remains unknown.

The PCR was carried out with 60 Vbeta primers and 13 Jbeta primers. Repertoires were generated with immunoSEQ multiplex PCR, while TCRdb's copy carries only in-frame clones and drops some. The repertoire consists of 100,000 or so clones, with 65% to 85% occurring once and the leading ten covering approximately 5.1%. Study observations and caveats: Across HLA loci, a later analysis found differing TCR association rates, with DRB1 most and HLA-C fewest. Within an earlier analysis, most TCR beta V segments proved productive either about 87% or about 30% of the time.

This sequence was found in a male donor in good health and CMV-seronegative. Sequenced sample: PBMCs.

This CDR3 is CASSLNRQPQHF. The CDR3 nucleotides are TGTGCCAGCAGCCTAAACCGGCAGCCCCAGCATTTT. J is TRBJ1-5 and V is TRBV13, with D uncertain. The CDR3 covers 12 residues. Trimming removed 5 bases at V and 7 bases at J, with 9 bases between. Germline V gene lookup returns CDR1 PRHDT and CDR2 FYEKMQ (reference sequence).